This TCR beta chain was found in a study of T-cell reconstitution after alpha-beta-depleted transplantation in children. The study, taken as a whole, reports: Diversity of TCRbeta at day 60 was high in some patients, arising from surviving recipient T cells and thymic progenitors.

This clonotype has ten or more counts. Its antigen is not known. The germline V gene has CDR1 SGHAT and CDR2 FQNNGV. The CDR3 covers 12 residues. The V gene lost 6 bases and the J gene lost 9 bases, with 12 bases spanning the gap. Unique molecular identifiers were incorporated during preparation of the TCRbeta library. MiXCR, applied by TCRdb to the PCR reads, yields one record per CDR3 protein. The sample yields about 460,000 distinct CDR3 sequences, roughly a tenth seen once. The sequence came from a child aged 2 to 9 with inherited bone marrow failure, due to receive a stem cell transplant. The chain combines TRBV11-2 with TRBJ2-1; D call uncertain. This sample comprised PBMCs, obtained before TCRalphabeta/CD19-depleted stem cell transplant. CDR3 loop: CASSYISGEQFF. The CDR3, as DNA: TGTGCCAGCAGTTATATTTCCGGTGAGCAGTTCTTC.